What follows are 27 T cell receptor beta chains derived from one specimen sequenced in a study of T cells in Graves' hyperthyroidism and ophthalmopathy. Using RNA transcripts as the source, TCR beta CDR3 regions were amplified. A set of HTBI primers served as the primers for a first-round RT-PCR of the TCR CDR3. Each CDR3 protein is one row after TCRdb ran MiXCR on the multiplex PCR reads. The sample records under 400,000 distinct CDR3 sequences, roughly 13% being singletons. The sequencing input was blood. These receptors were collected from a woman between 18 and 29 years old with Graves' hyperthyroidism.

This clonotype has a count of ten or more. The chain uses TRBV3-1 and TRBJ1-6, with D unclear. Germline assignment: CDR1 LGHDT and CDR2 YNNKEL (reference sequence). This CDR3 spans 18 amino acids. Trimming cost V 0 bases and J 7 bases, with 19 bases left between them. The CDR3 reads CASSQDSYKTPWNSPLHF. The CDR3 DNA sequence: TGTGCCAGCAGCCAAGATAGCTACAAGACCCCTTGGAATTCACCCCTCCACTTT.

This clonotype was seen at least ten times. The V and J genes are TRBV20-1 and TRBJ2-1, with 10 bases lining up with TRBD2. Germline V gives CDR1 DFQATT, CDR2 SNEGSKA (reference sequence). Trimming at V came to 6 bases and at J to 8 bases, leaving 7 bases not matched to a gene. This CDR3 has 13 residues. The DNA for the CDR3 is TGCAGTGCCCTTTCGCTAGCGGGAGATGAGCAGTTCTTC. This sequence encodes CSALSLAGDEQFF.

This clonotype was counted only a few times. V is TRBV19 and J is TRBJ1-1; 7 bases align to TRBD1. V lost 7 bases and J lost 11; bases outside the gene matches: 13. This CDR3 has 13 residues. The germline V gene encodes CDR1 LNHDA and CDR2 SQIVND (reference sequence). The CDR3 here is CASTLAGQSAAFF. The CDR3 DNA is TGTGCCAGTACCCTTGCGGGACAGAGTGCGGCTTTCTTT. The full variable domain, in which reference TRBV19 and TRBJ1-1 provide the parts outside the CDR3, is DGGITQSPKYLFRKEGQNVTLSCEQNLNHDAMYWYRQDPGQGLRLIYYSQIVNDFQKGDIAEGYSVSREKKESFPLTVTSAQKNPTAFYLCASTLAGQSAAFFGQGTRLTVV.

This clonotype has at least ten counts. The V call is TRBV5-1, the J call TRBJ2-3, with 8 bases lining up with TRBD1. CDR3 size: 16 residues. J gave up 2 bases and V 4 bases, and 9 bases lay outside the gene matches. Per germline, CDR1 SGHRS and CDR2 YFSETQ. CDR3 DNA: TGCGCCAGCAGCGGGGTGCGGACAGGGTACACAGATACGCAGTATTTT. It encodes CASSGVRTGYTDTQYF.

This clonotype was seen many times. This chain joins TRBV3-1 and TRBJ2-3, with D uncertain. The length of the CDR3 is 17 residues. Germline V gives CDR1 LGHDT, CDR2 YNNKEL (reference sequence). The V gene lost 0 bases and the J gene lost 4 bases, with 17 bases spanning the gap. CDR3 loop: CASSQDRAPGPADTQYF. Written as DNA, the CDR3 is TGTGCCAGCAGCCAAGATCGCGCCCCTGGACCGGCAGATACGCAGTATTTT.

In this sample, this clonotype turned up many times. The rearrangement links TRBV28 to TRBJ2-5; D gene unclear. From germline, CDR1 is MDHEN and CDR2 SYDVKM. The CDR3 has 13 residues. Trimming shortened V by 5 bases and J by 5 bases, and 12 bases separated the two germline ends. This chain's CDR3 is CASSTPSRETQYF. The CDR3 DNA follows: TGTGCCAGCAGTACCCCCTCTAGGGAGACCCAGTACTTC.

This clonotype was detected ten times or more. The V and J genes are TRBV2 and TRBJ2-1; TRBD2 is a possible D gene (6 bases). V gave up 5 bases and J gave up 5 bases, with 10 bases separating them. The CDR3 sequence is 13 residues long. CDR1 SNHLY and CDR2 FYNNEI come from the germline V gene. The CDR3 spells CASSRGKNNEQFF. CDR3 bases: TGTGCCAGCAGTCGGGGGAAGAACAATGAGCAGTTCTTC.

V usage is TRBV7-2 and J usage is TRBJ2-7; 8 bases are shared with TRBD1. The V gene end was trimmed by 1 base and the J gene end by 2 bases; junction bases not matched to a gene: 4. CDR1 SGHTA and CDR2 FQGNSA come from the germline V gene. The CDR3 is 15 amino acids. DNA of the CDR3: TGTGCCAGCAGCTTAGTGGAGGACAGGGCCTACGAGCAGTACTTC. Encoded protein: CASSLVEDRAYEQYF.

The chain's CDR3 is CASSQTGSQETQYF. The DNA for the CDR3 is TGCGCCAGCAGCCAAACCGGGTCCCAAGAGACCCAGTACTTC. The chain couples TRBV4-1 to TRBJ2-5; D is uncertain. Germline V CDR1 and CDR2: MGHRA, YSYEKL. V lost 2 bases and J 1 base, leaving 8 bases between the germline ends. The CDR3 contains 14 residues.

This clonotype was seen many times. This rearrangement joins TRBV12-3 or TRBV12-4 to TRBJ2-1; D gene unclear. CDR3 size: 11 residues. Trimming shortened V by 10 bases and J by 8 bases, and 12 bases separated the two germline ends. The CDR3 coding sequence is TGTGCCATCCAGAACGCCGATGAGCAGTTCTTC. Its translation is CAIQNADEQFF.

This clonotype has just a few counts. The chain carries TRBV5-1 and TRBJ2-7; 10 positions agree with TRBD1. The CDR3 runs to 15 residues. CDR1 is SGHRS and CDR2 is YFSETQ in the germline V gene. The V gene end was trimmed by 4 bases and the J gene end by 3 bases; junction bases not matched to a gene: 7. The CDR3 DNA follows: TGCGCCAGCAGCCCACCGGGACAGGGGCGCTACGAGCAGTACTTC. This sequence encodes CASSPPGQGRYEQYF.

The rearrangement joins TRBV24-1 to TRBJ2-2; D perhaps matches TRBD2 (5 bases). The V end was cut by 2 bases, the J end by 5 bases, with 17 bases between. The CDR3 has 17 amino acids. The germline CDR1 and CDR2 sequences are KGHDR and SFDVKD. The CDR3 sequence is CATSDSRSSEHTGELFF. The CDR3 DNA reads TGTGCCACCAGTGATTCAAGGAGTAGCGAGCATACCGGGGAGCTGTTTTTT.

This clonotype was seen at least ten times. Written as DNA, the CDR3 is TGTGCCAGCACCTTTATTGGCGGGGCTGAAAACAATGAGCAGTTCTTC. Amino acids: CASTFIGGAENNEQFF. The chain recombines TRBV6-1 with TRBJ2-1; weak D call: TRBD2 (6 bases). The V end lost 7 bases, the J end lost 5 bases, and 21 bases lay between the germline ends. Per the germline V gene, CDR1 is MNHNS and CDR2 is SASEGT. The CDR3 sequence is 16 residues long.

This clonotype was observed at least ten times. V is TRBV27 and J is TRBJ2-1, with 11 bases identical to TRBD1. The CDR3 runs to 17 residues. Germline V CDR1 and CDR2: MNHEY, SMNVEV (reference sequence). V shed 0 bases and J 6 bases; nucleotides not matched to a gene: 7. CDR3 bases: TGTGCCAGCAGTTTATCTCCGGACAGGGGGCTAAGCAATGAGCAGTTCTTC. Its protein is CASSLSPDRGLSNEQFF.

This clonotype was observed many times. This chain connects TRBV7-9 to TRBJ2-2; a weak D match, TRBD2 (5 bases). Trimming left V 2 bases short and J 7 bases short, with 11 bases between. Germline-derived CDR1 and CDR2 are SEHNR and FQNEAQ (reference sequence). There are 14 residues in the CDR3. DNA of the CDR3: TGTGCCAGCAGCTTATCTAGCATGGGCGGGGAGCTGTTTTTT. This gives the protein CASSLSSMGGELFF. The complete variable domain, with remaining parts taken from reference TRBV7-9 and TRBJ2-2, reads DTGVSQNPRHKITKRGQNVTFRCDPISEHNRLYWYRQTLGQGPEFLTYFQNEAQLEKSRLLSDRFSAERPKGSFSTLEIQRTEQGDSAMYLCASSLSSMGGELFFGEGSRLTVL.

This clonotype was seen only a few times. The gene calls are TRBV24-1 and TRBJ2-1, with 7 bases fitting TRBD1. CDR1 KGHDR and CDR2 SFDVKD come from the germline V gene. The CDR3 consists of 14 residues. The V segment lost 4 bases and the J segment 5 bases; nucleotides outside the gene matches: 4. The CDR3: CATSDDRVNNEQFF. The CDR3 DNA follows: TGTGCCACCAGTGACGACAGGGTCAACAATGAGCAGTTCTTC.

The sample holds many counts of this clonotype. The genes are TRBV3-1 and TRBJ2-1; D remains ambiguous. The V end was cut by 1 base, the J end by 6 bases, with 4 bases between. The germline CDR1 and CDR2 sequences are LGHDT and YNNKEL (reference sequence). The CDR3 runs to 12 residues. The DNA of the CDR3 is TGTGCCAGCAGCCAAGGGATCAATGAGCAGTTCTTC. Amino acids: CASSQGINEQFF.

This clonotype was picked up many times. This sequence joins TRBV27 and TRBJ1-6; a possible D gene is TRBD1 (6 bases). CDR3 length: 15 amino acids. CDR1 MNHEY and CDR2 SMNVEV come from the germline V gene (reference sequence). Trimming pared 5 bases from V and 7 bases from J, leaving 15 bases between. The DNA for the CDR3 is TGTGCCAGCAGTCGAAATGGGGGGGCCAATTCACCCCTCCACTTT. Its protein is CASSRNGGANSPLHF.

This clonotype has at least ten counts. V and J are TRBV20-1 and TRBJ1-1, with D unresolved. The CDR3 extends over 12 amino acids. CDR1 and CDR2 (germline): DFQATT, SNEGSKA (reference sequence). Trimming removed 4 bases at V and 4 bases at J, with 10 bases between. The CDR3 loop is CSANGLSTEAFF. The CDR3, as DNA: TGCAGTGCTAACGGGTTAAGCACTGAAGCTTTCTTT.

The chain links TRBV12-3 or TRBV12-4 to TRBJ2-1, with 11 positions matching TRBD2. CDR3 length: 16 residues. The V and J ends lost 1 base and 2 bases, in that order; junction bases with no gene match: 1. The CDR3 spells CASSLGTSGPYNEQFF. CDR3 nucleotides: TGTGCCAGCAGTTTAGGGACTAGCGGGCCCTACAATGAGCAGTTCTTC.

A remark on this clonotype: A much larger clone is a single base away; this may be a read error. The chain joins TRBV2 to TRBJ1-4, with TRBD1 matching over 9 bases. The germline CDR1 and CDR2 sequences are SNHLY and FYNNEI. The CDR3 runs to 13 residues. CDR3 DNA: TGTGCCAGCAACAGGGGGCGCGGTGAAAAACTGTCTTTT. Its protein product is CASNRGRGEKLSF.

CDR3 nucleotides: TGTGCCACCAGCAGAGATGACAGGGACGGGGAGCTGTTTTTT. It yields the protein CATSRDDRDGELFF. The chain joins TRBV15 to TRBJ2-2, with 7 bases that match TRBD1. The CDR3 contains 14 residues. V lost 0 bases and J lost 7; bases outside the gene matches: 2. CDR1 and CDR2 (germline): LNHNV, YYDKDF (reference sequence).

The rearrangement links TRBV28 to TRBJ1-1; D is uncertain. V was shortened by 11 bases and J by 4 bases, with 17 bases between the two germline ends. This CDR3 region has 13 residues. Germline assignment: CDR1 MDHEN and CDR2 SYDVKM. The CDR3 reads CAAGVHSGTEAFF. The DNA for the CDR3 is TGTGCCGCGGGTGTCCATAGTGGCACTGAAGCTTTCTTT. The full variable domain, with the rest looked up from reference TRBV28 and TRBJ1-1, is DVKVTQSSRYLVKRTGEKVFLECVQDMDHENMFWYRQDPGLGLRLIYFSYDVKMKEKGDIPEGYSVSREKKERFSLILESASTNQTSMYLCAAGVHSGTEAFFGQGTRLTVV.

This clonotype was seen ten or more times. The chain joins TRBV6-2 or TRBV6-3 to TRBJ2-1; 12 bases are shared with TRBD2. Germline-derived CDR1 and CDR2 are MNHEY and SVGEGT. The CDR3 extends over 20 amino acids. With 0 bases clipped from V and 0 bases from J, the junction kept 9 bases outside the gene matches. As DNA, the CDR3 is TGTGCCAGCAGTTACTCGTTTCACCGGACTAGCGGGACCTCCTACAATGAGCAGTTCTTC. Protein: CASSYSFHRTSGTSYNEQFF.

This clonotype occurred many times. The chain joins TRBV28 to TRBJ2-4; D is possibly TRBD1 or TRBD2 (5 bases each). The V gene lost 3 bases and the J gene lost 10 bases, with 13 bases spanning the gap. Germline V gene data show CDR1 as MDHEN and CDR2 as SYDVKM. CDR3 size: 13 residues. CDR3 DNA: TGTGCCAGCAGTTTTGGGACCACCCTGATTCAGTACTTC. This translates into CASSFGTTLIQYF.

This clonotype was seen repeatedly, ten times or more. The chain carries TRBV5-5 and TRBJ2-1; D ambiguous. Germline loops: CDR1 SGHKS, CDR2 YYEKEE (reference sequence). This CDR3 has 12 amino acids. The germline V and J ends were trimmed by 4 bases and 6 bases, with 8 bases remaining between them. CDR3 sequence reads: CASSQNRNEQFF. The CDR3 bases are TGTGCCAGCAGCCAGAATCGCAATGAGCAGTTCTTC.

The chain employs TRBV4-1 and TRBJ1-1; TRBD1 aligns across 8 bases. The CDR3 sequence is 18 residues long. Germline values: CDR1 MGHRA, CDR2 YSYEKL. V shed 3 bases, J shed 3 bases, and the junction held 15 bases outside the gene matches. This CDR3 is CASSHPGARGRNYTEAFF. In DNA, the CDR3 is TGCGCCAGCAGCCACCCCGGAGCCAGGGGGCGAAATTACACTGAAGCTTTCTTT.